This T cell receptor beta chain stems from a study of T cell changes during pregnancy in multiple sclerosis (dated by TCRdb to about 2019). Regarding the study in general: The study examined how the T cell repertoire changed over the course of pregnancy in women with multiple sclerosis.

Library generation was performed with the immunoSEQ multiplex PCR assay. Not all clones reach the TCRdb copy of this immuneACCESS table, which keeps in-frame sequences only. Checked studies attribute under half of the gap to unresolved V genes and leave the rest unexplained. In all, the sample holds about 28,000 clones, and roughly 94% of those were seen once. Roughly 5.2% of the sample is held by the ten biggest clonotypes. With respect to this clone: Its antigen has not been determined. No base qualities exist here, and no much larger clone lies one base off it.

Reading from cysteine to phenylalanine, the CDR3 counts 15 amino acids. The CDR3 DNA has 45 bases and is translated from base 1. The CDR1 and CDR2 encoded by the germline V gene are SNHLY and FYNNEI. V is reduced by 1 base and J by 4 bases, leaving a spacing of 13 bases between them. Sequenced material: peripheral blood, taken in the first trimester of pregnancy. This chain joins TRBV2 to TRBJ1-1, with the identity of the D gene unclear. The receptor's source is a female donor in good health, enrolled as a control in a pregnancy study. The DNA reads TGTGCCAGCAGTGAAGTTTGGGAGGGTGCCACTGAAGCTTTCTTT. This codes for CASSEVWEGATEAFF.